One sample yielded the 21 T cell receptor beta chains listed below, sequenced in a study of blood T cells in healthy people across ages. A second 7 to 11 cycle PCR used barcoded and J-beta primers. MiXCR, run by TCRdb on the 5' RACE reads, gives a single entry per CDR3 protein. This table has around 700,000 distinct CDR3 sequences, around 25% appearing once. This sample also belongs to another study, concerning T cells of mothers and their children.

Source material: blood. The receptors shown here come from a boy younger than 18 in good health.

There are a few counts of this clonotype. The V gene is TRBV7-6, the J gene TRBJ2-7; 9 nucleotides match TRBD2. CDR1 is SGHVS, CDR2 FNYEAQ, per germline. This CDR3 has 17 amino acids. Trimming at V came to 5 bases and at J to 2 bases, leaving 13 bases not matched to a gene. CDR3 bases: TGTGCCAGCAGCGGTAAAGCGGGAGGCCCTCCCACCTACGAGCAGTACTTC. The encoded protein is CASSGKAGGPPTYEQYF.

In this sample, this clonotype turned up a few times. At one end the junction does not follow the germline gene, possibly because of a read error. V gene TRBV10-3 combines with J gene TRBJ2-2, with 8 bases that match TRBD1. Germline assignment: CDR1 ENHRY and CDR2 SYGVKD. There are 15 residues in the CDR3. The CDR3 sequence is CAVSTGTGGTGELFF. CDR3 DNA sequence: TGTGCCGTCAGTACCGGGACAGGCGGCACCGGGGAGCTGTTTTTT.

This clonotype was counted between two and nine times. The chain couples TRBV7-2 to TRBJ2-6, with 9 bases fitting TRBD1. The CDR3 extends over 18 amino acids. V lost 5 bases and J lost 0; bases outside the gene matches: 8. Germline assignment: CDR1 SGHTA and CDR2 FQGNSA. CDR3 in DNA: TGTGCCAGCAGCGGCCGGGACAGGGTTAACTCTGGGGCCAACGTCCTGACTTTC. It specifies CASSGRDRVNSGANVLTF.

This clonotype showed up just a few times. The V call is TRBV6-6, the J call TRBJ2-5, with 7 bases aligning to TRBD2. CDR1 and CDR2 from the germline V gene are MNHNY and SVGAGI (reference sequence). The CDR3 runs 15 residues. Trimming cost V 7 bases and J 2 bases; bases outside gene matches: 10. The CDR3: CASTPLGGMQETQYF. The CDR3 coding sequence is TGTGCCAGCACCCCCTTGGGGGGGATGCAAGAGACCCAGTACTTC.

About this clonotype itself: The germline gene is not matched at one end of the junction; a read error may be the cause. This chain connects TRBV28 to TRBJ2-1; 7 bases line up with TRBD2. Germline CDR1 reads MDHEN; CDR2 reads SYDVKM. The CDR3 contains 17 residues. The CDR3: CASSLNPGAGSFNEQFF. CDR3 sequence (DNA): TGTGCCAGCAGTCTGAATCCGGGAGCGGGGTCCTTCAATGAGCAGTTCTTC. The full variable domain, with the rest looked up from reference TRBV28 and TRBJ2-1, is DVKVTQSSRYLVKRTGEKVFLECVQDMDHENMFWYRQDPGLGLRLIYFSYDVKMKEKGDIPEGYSVSREKKERFSLILESASTNQTSMYLCASSLNPGAGSFNEQFFGPGTRLTVL.

V usage is TRBV29-1 and J usage is TRBJ2-5; no firm D call. The last part of the DNA fits TRBJ2-7 better; the J call may be wrong. Germline assignment: CDR1 SQVTM and CDR2 ANQGSEA. The CDR3 is 13 amino acids. CDR3 region: CSVATVSSYEQYF. DNA of the CDR3: TGCAGCGTTGCAACAGTAAGTTCCTACGAGCAGTACTTC.

The sample holds a few counts of this clonotype. The chain links TRBV12-3 or TRBV12-4 to TRBJ2-7, with TRBD1 as a possible D gene (6 bases). The CDR3 loop spans 14 amino acids. V lost 3 bases and J 4 bases, leaving 13 bases between the germline ends. Written as DNA, the CDR3 is TGTGCCAGCAGTTTGAGACAGGATGGATACGAGCAGTACTTC. It encodes CASSLRQDGYEQYF.

In this sample, this clonotype turned up a few times. The rearrangement uses TRBV11-2 and TRBJ1-4; 9 nucleotides align to TRBD1. Germline CDR1 reads SGHAT; CDR2 reads FQNNGV. V lost 1 base, J lost 8 bases, and 8 bases stayed unmatched. The CDR3 covers 16 residues. The CDR3 DNA is TGTGCCAGCAGCTTAGTTCCCCGGGACAGGGAGGAAAAACTGTTTTTT. Translating it yields CASSLVPRDREEKLFF. Complete variable domain (other parts from reference TRBV11-2 and TRBJ1-4): EAGVAQSPRYKIIEKRQSVAFWCNPISGHATLYWYQQILGQGPKLLIQFQNNGVVDDSQLPKDRFSAERLKGVDSTLKIQPAKLEDSAVYLCASSLVPRDREEKLFFGSGTQLSVL.

This clonotype has just a few counts. The chain couples TRBV29-1 to TRBJ1-2; 7 bases map to TRBD1. With 4 bases clipped from V and 6 bases from J, the junction kept 2 bases outside the gene matches. Germline CDR1 and CDR2: SQVTM and ANQGSEA. This CDR3 region has 11 residues. As DNA, the CDR3 is TGCAGCGTTGGACAGGGCGATGGCTACACCTTC. Its protein product is CSVGQGDGYTF.

This clonotype was picked up a small number of times. The V call is TRBV7-9, the J call TRBJ2-7; possible D gene TRBD2, 6 bases. The ends were cut back, 7 bases at V and 4 bases at J, with 17 bases in the middle. The CDR3 is made up of 14 amino acids. CDR1 is SEHNR and CDR2 is FQNEAQ in the germline V gene (reference sequence). This CDR3 reads CASNSVDGRYEQYF. CDR3 DNA sequence: TGTGCCAGCAATTCGGTTGACGGGAGATACGAGCAGTACTTC.

This chain connects TRBV5-5 to TRBJ2-7; a possible D gene is TRBD1 (6 bases). This CDR3 region has 16 residues. V lost 4 bases and J 0 bases, leaving 17 bases between the germline ends. Germline V gene lookup returns CDR1 SGHKS and CDR2 YYEKEE (reference sequence). CDR3 in amino acids: CASSRQSGAPSYEQYF. In DNA, the CDR3 is TGTGCCAGCAGCCGGCAATCAGGGGCCCCCTCCTACGAGCAGTACTTC.

V is TRBV12-3 or TRBV12-4 and J is TRBJ2-4; 7 nucleotides agree with TRBD1. The V and J ends lost 7 bases and 6 bases, in that order; junction bases with no gene match: 9. CDR3 length: 14 amino acids. The CDR3 DNA follows: TGTGCCAGCACCAACACCGGGACAGTAAACATTCAGTACTTC. Protein sequence: CASTNTGTVNIQYF.

Only a few counts were recorded for this clonotype. The chain combines TRBV29-1 with TRBJ1-2; no definite D call. This CDR3 contains 15 residues. V dropped 4 bases and J dropped 3 bases, with 18 bases sitting between them. Germline CDR1 SQVTM, CDR2 ANQGSEA. This CDR3 is CSVVRGLSWDYGYTF. CDR3 nucleotide sequence: TGCAGCGTTGTGAGAGGGTTAAGCTGGGACTATGGCTACACCTTC.

This clonotype appeared a few times. The CDR3 loop is CSVGQPYEQYF. CDR3 nucleotide sequence: TGCAGCGTTGGACAGCCCTACGAGCAGTACTTC. V usage is TRBV29-1 and J usage is TRBJ2-7; D is possibly TRBD1 (5 bases). This CDR3 region has 11 residues. V was shortened by 4 bases and J by 2 bases, with 6 bases between the two germline ends. Germline V gene lookup returns CDR1 SQVTM and CDR2 ANQGSEA.

This sequence joins TRBV20-1 and TRBJ2-3; TRBD2 matches at 8 bases. After removal of 0 bases from V and 3 bases from J, the junction contained 8 bases not matched to a gene. The CDR3 is 16 residues long. In germline, CDR1 is DFQATT, CDR2 SNEGSKA (reference sequence). The CDR3 DNA follows: TGCAGTGCTAGAGATACTGAGCGGGGGAGGACAGATACGCAGTATTTT. This codes for CSARDTERGRTDTQYF.

This clonotype was detected ten times or more. The chain recombines TRBV7-9 with TRBJ2-7; D is uncertain. CDR1 SEHNR and CDR2 FQNEAQ come from the germline V gene (reference sequence). Trimming cost V 4 bases and J 0 bases, with 10 bases left between them. The CDR3 sequence is 14 residues long. The DNA for the CDR3 is TGTGCCAGCAGCTCAGGACGGACCTCCTACGAGCAGTACTTC. Translation gives CASSSGRTSYEQYF.

This clonotype was recorded a few times. CDR3 coding DNA: TGTGCCAGCAGTGAAGGCTCTAGCACAGATACGCAGTATTTT. This codes for CASSEGSSTDTQYF. The V call is TRBV6-1, the J call TRBJ2-3; D is ambiguous. There are 14 residues in the CDR3. V lost 1 base and J 0 bases, leaving 5 bases between the germline ends. Per the germline V gene, CDR1 is MNHNS and CDR2 is SASEGT.

This clonotype was recorded many times. The chain has TRBV7-3 and TRBJ2-4; D is perhaps TRBD1 (5 bases). The germline CDR1 and CDR2 sequences are SGHTA and FQGTGA. V lost 1 base and J lost 15, with 16 bases in between. The length of the CDR3 is 13 residues. CDR3 DNA: TGTGCCAGCAGCTTAAGTTCGGAGACAGTTAGGTACTTC. Its protein is CASSLSSETVRYF.

This clonotype was counted many times. J is TRBJ2-5 and V is TRBV12-3 or TRBV12-4; either TRBD1 or TRBD2 may fit D (6 bases each). V was cut by 4 bases and J by 7 bases, with 10 bases left in between. CDR3 size: 12 residues. This chain's CDR3 is CASSSGGRTQYF. DNA for the CDR3: TGTGCCAGCAGTTCCGGGGGCAGGACCCAGTACTTC.

The chain recombines TRBV3-1 with TRBJ2-3; the match to TRBD2 covers 10 bases. Germline CDR1 is LGHDT and CDR2 is YNNKEL (reference sequence). The CDR3 sequence is 17 residues long. The ends lost 0 bases at V and 1 base at J; junction bases unmatched: 4. CDR3 in DNA: TGTGCCAGCAGCCAAGATCCGCTAGCGGGGGGCACAGATACGCAGTATTTT. Translated, it gives CASSQDPLAGGTDTQYF.

The J gene is TRBJ2-5, the V gene TRBV29-1; D is undetermined. V was shortened by 5 bases and J by 1 base, with 5 bases between the two germline ends. The CDR3 loop spans 11 amino acids. CDR1 is SQVTM and CDR2 is ANQGSEA in the germline V gene. Here the CDR3 reads CSVKAQETQYF. CDR3 bases: TGCAGCGTTAAGGCCCAAGAGACCCAGTACTTC.